This paragraph reports one T cell receptor beta chain. Its cognate antigen is unknown. This entry comes from a study of PD-L1 blockade in urothelial cancer. Overall study: At 3 weeks after treatment start (second dose) and again at 6 weeks, blood was analyzed. There were a median of approximately 140,000 T cells in blood samples. General study results and limits: Greater 3-week expansion of tumor-associated blood clones was recorded for durable-benefit patients.

From germline, CDR1 is SGHTA and CDR2 FQGNSA. The V end was cut by 4 bases, the J end by 4 bases, with 9 bases between. The CDR3 covers 13 residues. Time point meaning: pretreatment peripheral blood. Assay: immunoSEQ multiplex PCR; the TCRdb copy retains only in-frame clones and omits some. The sample consists of 35,000 to 45,000 clones, 91% of them appearing once. The sequences come from PBMCs, collected around atezolizumab (anti-PD-L1) treatment. The chain recombines TRBV7-2 with TRBJ2-3; no firm D call. The sequence was collected from a woman aged 55-69 years with urothelial cancer. CDR3 bases: TGTGCCAGCAGCTCCCCTCGCGCAGATACGCAGTATTTT. The encoded protein is CASSSPRADTQYF.